This TCR beta chain was profiled in a study of shared clonotypes between healthy human individuals. Germline trimming cut 2 bases from V and 7 bases from J; bases unmatched to any gene: 10. Per the germline V gene, CDR1 is SQVTM and CDR2 is ANQGSEA. The CDR3 sequence is 14 residues long. Among the unsorted PBMC samples, replicate PCRs used around 280 ng DNA, 30,000 to 35,000 T cell genomes. Using immunoSEQ multiplex PCR, the repertoire was profiled, and TCRdb retains in-frame clones only, with some absent. The sample holds around 500,000 clones, around 79% seen once. The donors were all Caucasian adults (living in Nashville, Tennessee).

The chain is built from TRBV29-1 and TRBJ1-1; 7 bases are a match to TRBD1. The receptor's source is a woman aged 40 to 49 in good health. Some clones in this sample may be carry-over from other donors' samples. The sample consisted of PBMCs. The CDR3 DNA sequence: TGCAGCGTTGAAAGGGGCACAGGGGTCGTTGAAGCTTTCTTT. This translates into CSVERGTGVVEAFF.